Listed below are T cell receptor beta chains from one sample, sequenced in a study of pediatric ulcerative colitis. Data came from immunoSEQ multiplex PCR; TCRdb stores just in-frame clones and leaves some out. This sample yields over 10,000 clones, of which roughly three quarters are seen a single time; approximately 4.5% belongs to the top ten. Sequencing input: gut tissue. The receptors shown here come from a boy aged 5 to 17 who was a control in a study of pediatric ulcerative colitis. The CDR3 runs from the conserved cysteine through the conserved F or W. Each record gives: clone size, D gene, J gene, V gene, CDR3 protein, CDR3 DNA. D genes are given only for firm matches. Some rows have no size entry. The others give once, few or many, or a class for an expanded clone.

abundance: .
d_gene: .
j_gene: TRBJ1-2
v_gene: TRBV10-3
CDR3aa: CAISEGRSYGYTF
CDR3nt: TGTGCCATCAGTGAGGGTCGGTCCTATGGCTACACCTTC

abundance: .
d_gene: .
j_gene: TRBJ2-3
v_gene: TRBV2
CDR3aa: CASRGGLGRIRTDTQYF
CDR3nt: TGTGCCAGCAGGGGGGGCCTGGGGAGAATACGGACAGATACGCAGTATTTT

abundance: .
d_gene: .
j_gene: TRBJ1-5
v_gene: TRBV12-5
CDR3aa: CASGWEGDQPQHF
CDR3nt: TGTGCTAGTGGTTGGGAGGGGGATCAGCCCCAGCATTTT

abundance: .
d_gene: .
j_gene: TRBJ1-2
v_gene: TRBV7-9
CDR3aa: CASSHSNRGSNYGYTF
CDR3nt: TGTGCCAGCAGCCACAGTAACCGGGGTTCAAACTATGGCTACACCTTC

abundance: few
d_gene: .
j_gene: TRBJ2-1
v_gene: TRBV20-1
CDR3aa: CSAGRFSEQFF
CDR3nt: TGCAGTGCTGGTAGGTTTAGTGAGCAGTTCTTC

abundance: .
d_gene: .
j_gene: TRBJ2-3
v_gene: TRBV6-1
CDR3aa: CASSATGDTQYF
CDR3nt: TGTGCCAGCAGCGCGACGGGGGATACGCAGTATTTT

abundance: .
d_gene: TRBD2
j_gene: TRBJ2-3
v_gene: TRBV9
CDR3aa: CASSVGGGPDTQYF
CDR3nt: TGTGCCAGCAGCGTAGGCGGGGGACCAGATACGCAGTATTTT

abundance: .
d_gene: TRBD2
j_gene: TRBJ2-5
v_gene: TRBV6-6
CDR3aa: CASGGLAGVGETQYF
CDR3nt: TGTGCCAGCGGGGGACTAGCGGGAGTTGGAGAGACCCAGTACTTC

abundance: .
d_gene: TRBD1
j_gene: TRBJ1-2
v_gene: TRBV18
CDR3aa: CASSPSGTVYGYTF
CDR3nt: TGTGCCAGCTCACCTTCCGGGACAGTCTATGGCTACACCTTC

abundance: .
d_gene: .
j_gene: TRBJ2-3
v_gene: TRBV4-1
CDR3aa: CASSQDQAGTQYF
CDR3nt: TGCGCCAGCAGCCAAGATCAGGCAGGGACGCAGTATTTT

abundance: few
d_gene: .
j_gene: TRBJ2-5
v_gene: TRBV6-1
CDR3aa: CASSPGMGYQETQYF
CDR3nt: TGTGCCAGCAGTCCCGGGATGGGGTACCAAGAGACCCAGTACTTC

abundance: few
d_gene: .
j_gene: TRBJ1-1
v_gene: TRBV29-1
CDR3aa: CSVVPTNTEAFF
CDR3nt: TGCAGCGTTGTGCCGACGAACACTGAAGCTTTCTTT

abundance: .
d_gene: .
j_gene: TRBJ2-1
v_gene: TRBV6-5
CDR3aa: CASHTMDNEQFF
CDR3nt: TGTGCCAGCCACACAATGGACAATGAGCAGTTCTTC

abundance: .
d_gene: TRBD2
j_gene: TRBJ2-3
v_gene: TRBV5-1
CDR3aa: CASSWGAASGRTDTQYF
CDR3nt: TGCGCCAGCAGCTGGGGGGCGGCTAGCGGGAGAACAGATACGCAGTATTTT

abundance: .
d_gene: TRBD1
j_gene: TRBJ2-5
v_gene: TRBV5-8
CDR3aa: CASSRDRGRETQYF
CDR3nt: TGTGCCAGCAGCCGGGACAGGGGGCGGGAGACCCAGTACTTC

abundance: .
d_gene: TRBD2
j_gene: TRBJ2-1
v_gene: TRBV11-3
CDR3aa: CASQPRREAYNEQFF
CDR3nt: TGTGCCAGCCAACCCCGACGGGAGGCTTACAATGAGCAGTTCTTC

abundance: once
d_gene: .
j_gene: TRBJ2-7
v_gene: TRBV7-9
CDR3aa: CASSLTFSYEQYF
CDR3nt: TGTGCCAGCAGCTTGACGTTCTCCTACGAGCAGTACTTC

abundance: .
d_gene: TRBD2
j_gene: TRBJ2-5
v_gene: TRBV6-6
CDR3aa: CASSKPLGTSETQYF
CDR3nt: TGTGCCAGCAGTAAACCCCTCGGGACTAGCGAGACCCAGTACTTC

abundance: .
d_gene: TRBD2
j_gene: TRBJ2-3
v_gene: TRBV11-3
CDR3aa: CASSPVPGLAGGLTDTQYF
CDR3nt: TGTGCCAGCAGCCCCGTCCCGGGACTAGCGGGAGGTTTGACAGATACGCAGTATTTT

abundance: .
d_gene: TRBD1
j_gene: TRBJ1-5
v_gene: TRBV9
CDR3aa: CASSVTGYSNQPQHF
CDR3nt: TGTGCCAGCAGCGTGACAGGGTATAGCAATCAGCCCCAGCATTTT

abundance: few
d_gene: TRBD1
j_gene: TRBJ1-2
v_gene: TRBV6-5
CDR3aa: CASSYRGQGVYGYTF
CDR3nt: TGTGCCAGCAGTTACCGGGGGCAGGGGGTCTATGGCTACACCTTC

abundance: .
d_gene: .
j_gene: TRBJ1-1
v_gene: TRBV7-9
CDR3aa: CASSPGQTEAFF
CDR3nt: TGTGCCAGCAGCCCTGGCCAGACTGAAGCTTTCTTT

abundance: .
d_gene: .
j_gene: TRBJ2-3
v_gene: TRBV7-9
CDR3aa: CASSLANFQDTQYF
CDR3nt: TGTGCCAGCAGCTTAGCTAACTTTCAGGATACGCAGTATTTT

abundance: .
d_gene: TRBD1
j_gene: TRBJ1-1
v_gene: TRBV6-1
CDR3aa: CASSSRQGLNTEAFF
CDR3nt: TGTGCCAGCAGCAGCAGACAGGGCTTGAACACTGAAGCTTTCTTT

abundance: .
d_gene: .
j_gene: TRBJ1-4
v_gene: TRBV7-9
CDR3aa: CASSYGGSVDKGEKLFF
CDR3nt: TGTGCCAGCAGCTATGGGGGGTCCGTGGACAAAGGCGAAAAACTGTTTTTT

abundance: few
d_gene: .
j_gene: TRBJ2-4
v_gene: TRBV11-2
CDR3aa: CASSLDGPWQYF
CDR3nt: TGTGCCAGCAGCTTAGATGGCCCGTGGCAGTACTTC

abundance: .
d_gene: .
j_gene: TRBJ2-1
v_gene: TRBV5-4
CDR3aa: CASSPGTNDYNEQFF
CDR3nt: TGTGCCAGCAGTCCCGGGACAAACGACTACAATGAGCAGTTCTTC

abundance: .
d_gene: .
j_gene: TRBJ1-1
v_gene: TRBV2
CDR3aa: CASTYSTEAFF
CDR3nt: TGTGCCAGCACCTACAGTACTGAAGCTTTCTTT

abundance: .
d_gene: TRBD2
j_gene: TRBJ2-1
v_gene: TRBV18
CDR3aa: CASSPGREDNEQFF
CDR3nt: TGTGCCAGCTCACCGGGGCGGGAGGACAATGAGCAGTTCTTC

abundance: few
d_gene: TRBD2
j_gene: TRBJ2-3
v_gene: TRBV19
CDR3aa: CASSIRGLAGGYTDTQYF
CDR3nt: TGTGCCAGTAGTATAAGGGGTCTAGCGGGAGGGTACACAGATACGCAGTATTTT

abundance: .
d_gene: .
j_gene: TRBJ2-5
v_gene: TRBV27
CDR3aa: CVTGLAETQYF
CDR3nt: TGTGTCACCGGTTTGGCAGAGACCCAGTACTTC

abundance: once
d_gene: TRBD2
j_gene: TRBJ2-3
v_gene: TRBV19
CDR3aa: CASTRGGSGDTQYF
CDR3nt: TGTGCCAGTACCCGGGGCGGGAGCGGGGATACGCAGTATTTT

abundance: .
d_gene: .
j_gene: TRBJ2-1
v_gene: TRBV18
CDR3aa: CASSRPSPAYNEQFF
CDR3nt: TGTGCCAGCTCAAGACCCAGCCCAGCCTACAATGAGCAGTTCTTC

abundance: once
d_gene: TRBD1
j_gene: TRBJ1-2
v_gene: TRBV5-4
CDR3aa: CASSLGWTGVGYGYTF
CDR3nt: TGTGCCAGCAGCTTGGGCTGGACAGGGGTTGGCTATGGCTACACCTTC

abundance: .
d_gene: .
j_gene: TRBJ1-2
v_gene: TRBV21-1
CDR3aa: CASSKKNRDRVYGYTF
CDR3nt: TGTGCCAGCAGCAAGAAAAATCGGGACCGCGTCTATGGCTACACCTTC

abundance: .
d_gene: .
j_gene: TRBJ1-1
v_gene: TRBV19
CDR3aa: CASSIASGGTEAFF
CDR3nt: TGTGCCAGTAGTATAGCTTCGGGGGGGACTGAAGCTTTCTTT

abundance: few
d_gene: TRBD1
j_gene: TRBJ2-7
v_gene: TRBV27
CDR3aa: CASSSGQPYLYEQYF
CDR3nt: TGTGCCAGCAGTTCGGGACAGCCTTACCTCTACGAGCAGTACTTC

abundance: .
d_gene: .
j_gene: TRBJ1-3
v_gene: TRBV6-5
CDR3aa: CASSTGNSGNTIYF
CDR3nt: TGTGCCAGCAGTACAGGCAATTCTGGAAACACCATATATTTT